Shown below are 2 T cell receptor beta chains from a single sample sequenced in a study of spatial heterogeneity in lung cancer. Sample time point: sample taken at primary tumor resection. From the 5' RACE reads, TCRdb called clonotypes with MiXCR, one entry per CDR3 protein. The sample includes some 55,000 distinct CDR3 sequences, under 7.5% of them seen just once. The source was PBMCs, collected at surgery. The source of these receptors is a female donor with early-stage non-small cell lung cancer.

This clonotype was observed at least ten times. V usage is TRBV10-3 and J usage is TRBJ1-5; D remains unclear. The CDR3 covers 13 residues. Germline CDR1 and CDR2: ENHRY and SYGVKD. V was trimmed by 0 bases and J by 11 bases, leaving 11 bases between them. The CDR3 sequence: CAISESMGVAQHF. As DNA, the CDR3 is TGTGCCATCAGTGAGTCGATGGGAGTGGCCCAGCATTTT.

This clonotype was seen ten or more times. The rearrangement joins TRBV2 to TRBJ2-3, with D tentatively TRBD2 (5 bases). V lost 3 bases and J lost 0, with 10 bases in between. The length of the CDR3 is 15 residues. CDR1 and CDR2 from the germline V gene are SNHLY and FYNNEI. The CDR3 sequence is CASSDLAGSTDTQYF. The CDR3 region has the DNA TGTGCCAGCAGTGACCTGGCGGGTAGCACAGATACGCAGTATTTT.